This T cell receptor beta chain originates from a study of cytomegalovirus exposure and HLA in healthy donors. Study at large: Per a later analysis, the approximately 620 first-cohort and under 150 validation repertoires shared one platform.

Separate from the roughly 670-subject first cohort, the 120-subject validation cohort was the one that the donors belonged to. In this sample, this clone turned up once. The antigen remains undetermined. Study results and limitations: Within the approximately 120 validation repertoires, first-cohort TCR clusters tended to co-occur, according to a later analysis. The listing of roughly 160 TCR beta chains classed them as cytomegalovirus-associated.

Profiled with immunoSEQ multiplex PCR; TCRdb holds only in-frame clones, not every one. The sample records some 120,000 clones, roughly 84% being singletons. Trimming pared 6 bases from V and 3 bases from J, leaving 15 bases between. The germline CDR1 and CDR2 sequences are SGDLS and YYNGEE. CDR3 length: 14 amino acids. The sequence was collected from a woman between 25 and 40 years old in good health and CMV-seronegative. The chain carries TRBV9 and TRBJ1-2, with a weak D call TRBD1 (6 bases). Source material: PBMCs. Here the CDR3 reads CASNKGGLHYGYTF. The CDR3 DNA reads as TGTGCCAGCAACAAGGGGGGGTTGCACTATGGCTACACCTTC.